Below, 13 T cell receptor beta chains from the same sample are listed, as sequenced in a study of cytotoxic CD8 clonotypes in ibrutinib-treated CLL. TCRdb's table, derived via immunoSEQ multiplex PCR, lists solely in-frame clones and lacks some. The sample has hundreds of thousands of clones; approximately 70% are singletons. The specimen was PBMCs, collected after 12 months of ibrutinib treatment. The source is a human donor with chronic lymphocytic leukemia.

This chain joins TRBV7-9 and TRBJ2-1; D gene uncertain. Germline-derived CDR1 and CDR2 are SEHNR and FQNEAQ (reference sequence). This CDR3 spans 14 amino acids. V was cut by 3 bases and J by 4 bases, with 10 bases left in between. CDR3 in amino acids: CASSLGVGYNEQFF. The CDR3 DNA reads TGTGCCAGCAGCTTGGGTGTGGGATACAATGAGCAGTTCTTC.

V gene TRBV29-1 combines with J gene TRBJ1-2; 7 nucleotides align to TRBD1. The CDR3 extends over 13 amino acids. After removal of 6 bases from V and 8 bases from J, the junction contained 12 bases not matched to a gene. Germline CDR1 reads SQVTM; CDR2 reads ANQGSEA. The CDR3 nucleotides read TGCAGCGTCGGAGGCGACAGGGTGGGCGGCTACACCTTC. This sequence encodes CSVGGDRVGGYTF.

This clone was seen a single time. J is TRBJ2-1 and V is TRBV28, with no clear D. Germline-derived CDR1 and CDR2 are MDHEN and SYDVKM. Trimming shortened V by 3 bases and J by 5 bases, and 11 bases separated the two germline ends. The CDR3 length is 14 residues. DNA of the CDR3: TGTGCCAGCAGTTTCGTCGGGTCTAACAATGAGCAGTTCTTC. It encodes CASSFVGSNNEQFF.

The rearrangement uses TRBV27 and TRBJ2-1; D is unclear. The CDR3 runs to 18 residues. The V gene lost 1 base and the J gene lost 2 bases, with 18 bases spanning the gap. Germline-derived CDR1 and CDR2 are MNHEY and SMNVEV (reference sequence). The CDR3 DNA reads as TGTGCCAGCAGTTTATTCCCCCTCGTTTCTAGTCCCTACAATGAGCAGTTCTTC. Translating it yields CASSLFPLVSSPYNEQFF.

The rearrangement joins TRBV9 to TRBJ1-4; 8 bases are a match to TRBD1. The V gene end was trimmed by 3 bases and the J gene end by 6 bases; junction bases not matched to a gene: 13. CDR1 SGDLS and CDR2 YYNGEE come from the germline V gene. CDR3 length equals 17 residues. The CDR3 is CASSARGGTGGDEKLFF. The CDR3 DNA reads as TGTGCCAGCAGCGCCCGGGGCGGGACAGGCGGGGATGAAAAACTGTTTTTT.

The chain is built from TRBV5-4 and TRBJ2-7, with D perhaps TRBD1 (6 bases). V was trimmed by 4 bases and J by 3 bases, leaving 14 bases between them. CDR3 length: 14 amino acids. Germline CDR1 SGHNT, CDR2 YYREEE (reference sequence). The CDR3 nucleotides read TGTGCCAGCAGCATAGGACAGAAAGACTACGAGCAGTACTTC. This encodes CASSIGQKDYEQYF.

This clone was detected a few times. This chain connects TRBV7-6 to TRBJ1-3; D remains ambiguous. There are 15 residues in the CDR3. V lost 3 bases and J lost 1, with 10 bases in between. Germline-derived CDR1 and CDR2 are SGHVS and FNYEAQ. Here the CDR3 reads CASSLSAGSGNTIYF. The CDR3, as DNA: TGTGCCAGCAGCTTGAGTGCCGGGTCTGGAAACACCATATATTTT.

This rearrangement joins TRBV6-5 to TRBJ1-3; perhaps TRBD1 as D (6 bases). The V end was cut by 7 bases, the J end by 1 base, with 11 bases between. The CDR3 consists of 14 residues. Germline-derived CDR1 and CDR2 are MNHEY and SVGAGI. The CDR3 sequence: CASTDRWSGNTIYF. The DNA of the CDR3 is TGTGCCAGCACTGACAGGTGGTCTGGAAACACCATATATTTT.

CDR3 sequence (DNA): TGTGCCAGCAGTGAAGCCGGGGTAGGGGTTGAAGCTTTCTTT. It translates to CASSEAGVGVEAFF. V and J are TRBV2 and TRBJ1-1; D might be TRBD1 (5 bases). V was pared by 0 bases and J by 7 bases, with 12 bases between. Germline lookup yields CDR1 SNHLY and CDR2 FYNNEI. This CDR3 contains 14 residues.

The J gene is TRBJ2-3, the V gene TRBV4-3; weak D call: TRBD1 (5 bases). The CDR3 is made up of 13 amino acids. The V and J ends lost 0 bases and 10 bases respectively, with 11 bases between them. The germline CDR1 and CDR2 sequences are LGHNA and YSLEER. The CDR3 region has the DNA TGCGCCAGCAGCCAAGAATTCCAAGGGGCGCAGTATTTT. This encodes CASSQEFQGAQYF.

The chain links TRBV7-2 to TRBJ2-5; 7 nucleotides align to TRBD2. Germline values: CDR1 SGHTA, CDR2 FQGNSA. The CDR3 has 14 residues. J was trimmed by 5 bases and V by 5 bases; bases with no gene match: 8. This CDR3 is CASSASGKGETQYF. The CDR3 coding sequence is TGTGCCAGCAGCGCTAGCGGTAAAGGGGAGACCCAGTACTTC. The full variable domain, its missing parts supplied by reference TRBV7-2 and TRBJ2-5, is GAGVSQSPSNKVTEKGKDVELRCDPISGHTALYWYRQSLGQGLEFLIYFQGNSAPDKSGLPSDRFSAERTGGSVSTLTIQRTQQEDSAVYLCASSASGKGETQYFGPGTRLLVL.

V gene TRBV6-1 combines with J gene TRBJ1-5; TRBD1 is a possible D gene (5 bases). CDR1 and CDR2 from the germline V gene are MNHNS and SASEGT. Trimming took 5 bases from V and 2 from J, leaving 10 bases between them. CDR3 length equals 14 residues. The CDR3 DNA sequence: TGTGCCAGCAGTCAGGGTACTGGCAATCAGCCCCAGCATTTT. As protein: CASSQGTGNQPQHF.

J is TRBJ1-5 and V is TRBV7-9; D might be TRBD1 (6 bases). The germline V gene has CDR1 SEHNR and CDR2 FQNEAQ (reference sequence). CDR3 length: 17 residues. Trimming removed 5 bases from V and 2 bases from J, with 19 bases in between. The CDR3 DNA follows: TGTGCCAGCAGCCAAGTGGGTCACAGGGAGGGCAATCAGCCCCAGCATTTT. Translating gives CASSQVGHREGNQPQHF.